A selection of T cell receptor beta chains follows, all from one sample in a study of cytomegalovirus exposure and HLA in healthy donors. Here immunoSEQ multiplex PCR was the method, and the copy in TCRdb shows in-frame clones only, minus some. In the table there are over 150,000 clones, 70% to 85% of which are singletons. Material for sequencing was PBMCs. The receptors were sampled from a man in his forties or fifties in good health and CMV-seronegative. Each CDR3 is given with its conserved first and last residue. Each record gives: CDR3 DNA, CDR3 protein, clone size, CDR3 length, V gene, D gene, J gene. D genes are given only for firm matches. Rows may omit the clone size; those that give it use once, few, many or a size class.

CDR3 DNA: TGTGCCAGCAGTCTTCGGACTAGCGGGGGCACAGATACGCAGTATTTT
CDR3 protein: CASSLRTSGGTDTQYF
clone size: NA
CDR3 length: 16
V gene: TRBV27
D gene: TRBD2
J gene: TRBJ2-3

CDR3 DNA: TGTGCCAGTAGTATTATAGGGACAGGGGTTGGGAATCAGCCCCAGCATTTT
CDR3 protein: CASSIIGTGVGNQPQHF
clone size: once
CDR3 length: 17
V gene: TRBV19
D gene: TRBD1
J gene: TRBJ1-5

CDR3 DNA: TGTGCCTGGAGTGAACAGGAGCTTCAGTATTTT
CDR3 protein: CAWSEQELQYF
clone size: once
CDR3 length: 11
V gene: TRBV30
D gene: NA
J gene: TRBJ2-3

CDR3 DNA: TGCGCCAGCAGCTTATATACAGGAGGGCGACCCCTCCACTTT
CDR3 protein: CASSLYTGGRPLHF
clone size: NA
CDR3 length: 14
V gene: TRBV5-1
D gene: NA
J gene: TRBJ1-6

CDR3 DNA: TGTGCCAGCAGTGAAGGGACAGTTTCGGGGCCCCAGCATTTT
CDR3 protein: CASSEGTVSGPQHF
clone size: NA
CDR3 length: 14
V gene: TRBV6-1
D gene: NA
J gene: TRBJ1-5

CDR3 DNA: TGCGCCAGCAGCTTGGACGGGGGGGGTCAGCCCCAGCATTTT
CDR3 protein: CASSLDGGGQPQHF
clone size: NA
CDR3 length: 14
V gene: TRBV5-1
D gene: NA
J gene: TRBJ1-5

CDR3 DNA: TGTGCCAGCAGCACTCAGGGGACTGAAGCTTTCTTT
CDR3 protein: CASSTQGTEAFF
clone size: few
CDR3 length: 12
V gene: TRBV7-2
D gene: NA
J gene: TRBJ1-1

CDR3 DNA: TGTGCCAGCAGTGAAACGGCCTACGAGCAGTACTTC
CDR3 protein: CASSETAYEQYF
clone size: few
CDR3 length: 12
V gene: TRBV2
D gene: NA
J gene: TRBJ2-7

CDR3 DNA: TGCGCCAGCAGCCGAGAGGGGGCATGGAACACTGAAGCTTTCTTT
CDR3 protein: CASSREGAWNTEAFF
clone size: NA
CDR3 length: 15
V gene: TRBV5-1
D gene: TRBD1
J gene: TRBJ1-1

CDR3 DNA: TGTGCCAGCAGCTTGGGACAGAACGAGCAGTACTTC
CDR3 protein: CASSLGQNEQYF
clone size: NA
CDR3 length: 12
V gene: TRBV7-2
D gene: TRBD1
J gene: TRBJ2-7

CDR3 DNA: TGTGCCAGCAGCTTAGGACTAGCGGACACAGATACGCAGTATTTT
CDR3 protein: CASSLGLADTDTQYF
clone size: NA
CDR3 length: 15
V gene: TRBV5-6
D gene: TRBD2
J gene: TRBJ2-3

CDR3 DNA: TGTGCCAGCAGTGAACAGGGCCGGGGAAACACCATATATTTT
CDR3 protein: CASSEQGRGNTIYF
clone size: NA
CDR3 length: 14
V gene: TRBV5-4
D gene: NA
J gene: TRBJ1-3

CDR3 DNA: TGTGCCAGTAGCACCCCGGGACAGACTAATGAAAAACTGTTTTTT
CDR3 protein: CASSTPGQTNEKLFF
clone size: NA
CDR3 length: 15
V gene: TRBV19
D gene: TRBD1
J gene: TRBJ1-4

CDR3 DNA: TGTGCCACCTGCGAGTCAATGAACACTGAAGCTTTCTTT
CDR3 protein: CATCESMNTEAFF
clone size: NA
CDR3 length: 13
V gene: TRBV18
D gene: NA
J gene: TRBJ1-1

CDR3 DNA: TGTGCCAGCAGCGGAACCAGGGAGGGGACCCAGTACTTC
CDR3 protein: CASSGTREGTQYF
clone size: NA
CDR3 length: 13
V gene: TRBV11-2
D gene: TRBD2
J gene: TRBJ2-5

CDR3 DNA: TGTGCCAGCAGGAAACAGGGGGCATTAACAGATACGCAGTATTTT
CDR3 protein: CASRKQGALTDTQYF
clone size: NA
CDR3 length: 15
V gene: TRBV9
D gene: TRBD1
J gene: TRBJ2-3

CDR3 DNA: TGTGCCAGCAGCTCCGGGGATAGCTATGGCTACACCTTC
CDR3 protein: CASSSGDSYGYTF
clone size: NA
CDR3 length: 13
V gene: TRBV7-9
D gene: NA
J gene: TRBJ1-2

CDR3 DNA: TGTGCCACGAGAGCCGACTCCTATAATTCACCCCTCCACTTT
CDR3 protein: CATRADSYNSPLHF
clone size: NA
CDR3 length: 14
V gene: TRBV27
D gene: NA
J gene: TRBJ1-6

CDR3 DNA: TGTGCCAGCAGCTTGGCCGGGCAGGGTCCACCCCTCCACTTT
CDR3 protein: CASSLAGQGPPLHF
clone size: NA
CDR3 length: 14
V gene: TRBV5-7
D gene: NA
J gene: TRBJ1-6

CDR3 DNA: TGTGCCAGCTCAACGGGGGGGCTACTAGCCAAAAACATTCAGTACTTC
CDR3 protein: CASSTGGLLAKNIQYF
clone size: once
CDR3 length: 16
V gene: TRBV18
D gene: TRBD2
J gene: TRBJ2-4

CDR3 DNA: TGTGCCAGCAGCCCGAAACAGGGCTGGGTCAATGAGCAGTTCTTC
CDR3 protein: CASSPKQGWVNEQFF
clone size: once
CDR3 length: 15
V gene: TRBV7-9
D gene: NA
J gene: TRBJ2-1

CDR3 DNA: TGTGCCAGCAGTTTAATGAGGCTACATAGCAATCAGCCCCAGCATTTT
CDR3 protein: CASSLMRLHSNQPQHF
clone size: once
CDR3 length: 16
V gene: TRBV28
D gene: NA
J gene: TRBJ1-5

CDR3 DNA: TGTGCCAGCAGCCCTCGGGACAGCAACACTGAAGCTTTCTTT
CDR3 protein: CASSPRDSNTEAFF
clone size: NA
CDR3 length: 14
V gene: TRBV7-9
D gene: TRBD1
J gene: TRBJ1-1

CDR3 DNA: TGCGCCAGCAGCTCGGTCTCTGGAAACACCATATATTTT
CDR3 protein: CASSSVSGNTIYF
clone size: NA
CDR3 length: 13
V gene: TRBV5-1
D gene: NA
J gene: TRBJ1-3

CDR3 DNA: TGTGCCAGCAGCCCACGGACAGGGAGCTACGAGCAGTACTTC
CDR3 protein: CASSPRTGSYEQYF
clone size: NA
CDR3 length: 14
V gene: TRBV7-2
D gene: TRBD1
J gene: TRBJ2-7

CDR3 DNA: TGTGCCTGGAGGATGGCGGGGGCCTCCTACGAGCAGTACTTC
CDR3 protein: CAWRMAGASYEQYF
clone size: once
CDR3 length: 14
V gene: TRBV30
D gene: NA
J gene: TRBJ2-7

CDR3 DNA: TGTGCCACCAGCAGAGATGCAGGGGCCGGGGGCAATCAGCCCCAGCATTTT
CDR3 protein: CATSRDAGAGGNQPQHF
clone size: NA
CDR3 length: 17
V gene: TRBV15
D gene: NA
J gene: TRBJ1-5

CDR3 DNA: TGCGCCAGCAGCTTGGGTGCGGGGCGGACTGAAGCTTTCTTT
CDR3 protein: CASSLGAGRTEAFF
clone size: few
CDR3 length: 14
V gene: TRBV5-1
D gene: NA
J gene: TRBJ1-1

CDR3 DNA: TGCGCCAGCAGCCAAGTAAGCATCGGAAACACCATATATTTT
CDR3 protein: CASSQVSIGNTIYF
clone size: NA
CDR3 length: 14
V gene: TRBV4-1
D gene: NA
J gene: TRBJ1-3

CDR3 DNA: TGCGCCAGCAGCTCGGGACAGGGAGCTTTCTTT
CDR3 protein: CASSSGQGAFF
clone size: NA
CDR3 length: 11
V gene: TRBV5-1
D gene: TRBD1
J gene: TRBJ1-1

CDR3 DNA: TGCGCCAGCAGCTTTGGTCCGATCACTTATGGCTACACCTTC
CDR3 protein: CASSFGPITYGYTF
clone size: NA
CDR3 length: 14
V gene: TRBV5-1
D gene: NA
J gene: TRBJ1-2

CDR3 DNA: TGTGCCAGCAGTGATCGGTCCTTTGGCACTGAAGCTTTCTTT
CDR3 protein: CASSDRSFGTEAFF
clone size: NA
CDR3 length: 14
V gene: TRBV25-1
D gene: NA
J gene: TRBJ1-1

CDR3 DNA: TGCGCCAGCAGCGCCCCAACACCGAACACTGAAGCTTTCTTT
CDR3 protein: CASSAPTPNTEAFF
clone size: NA
CDR3 length: 14
V gene: TRBV5-1
D gene: NA
J gene: TRBJ1-1

CDR3 DNA: TGTGCCAGCAGCCGCGTCGACTTTCAAGAGACCCAGTACTTC
CDR3 protein: CASSRVDFQETQYF
clone size: NA
CDR3 length: 14
V gene: TRBV5-4
D gene: NA
J gene: TRBJ2-5

CDR3 DNA: TGTGCCAGCAGTTTAACAGGGCAGGAGTTCTTC
CDR3 protein: CASSLTGQEFF
clone size: NA
CDR3 length: 11
V gene: TRBV6-6
D gene: NA
J gene: TRBJ2-1

CDR3 DNA: TGTGCCAGCAGTTCCCGGACAGGGAGGAGCACAGATACGCAGTATTTT
CDR3 protein: CASSSRTGRSTDTQYF
clone size: NA
CDR3 length: 16
V gene: TRBV28
D gene: TRBD1
J gene: TRBJ2-3

CDR3 DNA: TGTGCCAGCAGCGGGACAGGCAGGGTAAATGGCTACACCTTC
CDR3 protein: CASSGTGRVNGYTF
clone size: NA
CDR3 length: 14
V gene: TRBV9
D gene: TRBD1
J gene: TRBJ1-2

CDR3 DNA: TGTGCCATCAGTCCCAAAGGGGGGGGGATCGCTGGAAACACCATATATTTT
CDR3 protein: CAISPKGGGIAGNTIYF
clone size: NA
CDR3 length: 17
V gene: TRBV10-3
D gene: NA
J gene: TRBJ1-3

CDR3 DNA: TGTGCCAGCAGCTTAGGGACTAGCGGGGGGGAGACCCAGTACTTC
CDR3 protein: CASSLGTSGGETQYF
clone size: NA
CDR3 length: 15
V gene: TRBV7-6
D gene: TRBD2
J gene: TRBJ2-5

CDR3 DNA: TGTGCCATCAGTGTAAACAGTCAAGAGACCCAGTACTTC
CDR3 protein: CAISVNSQETQYF
clone size: NA
CDR3 length: 13
V gene: TRBV10-3
D gene: NA
J gene: TRBJ2-5